This TCR beta chain was found in a study of blood T cell repertoires in COVID-19. Study-level background: COVID-19 samples collected from the United States, Italy and Spain covered acute and convalescent phases.

In this sample, this clone turned up once. Repertoires were generated with immunoSEQ multiplex PCR, while TCRdb's copy carries only in-frame clones and drops some. The repertoire holds around 180,000 clones, over 65% seen once, with 2.5% to 3% in the top ten. Germline CDR1 and CDR2: SGHRS and YFSETQ. This CDR3 contains 14 residues. V was shortened by 0 bases and J by 2 bases, with 8 bases between the two germline ends. The V gene is TRBV5-1, the J gene TRBJ2-5; tentatively, D is TRBD1 (5 bases). This sequence originates from an elderly woman with acute or convalescent COVID-19. Sequencing input: peripheral blood. The CDR3 sequence is CASSLVGPQETQYF. The CDR3 nucleotides read TGCGCCAGCAGCTTGGTGGGGCCACAAGAGACCCAGTACTTC. Looking up the rest from reference TRBV5-1 and TRBJ2-5 gives the full variable domain: KAGVTQTPRYLIKTRGQQVTLSCSPISGHRSVSWYQQTPGQGLQFLFEYFSETQRNKGNFPGRFSGRQFSNSRSEMNVSTLELGDSALYLCASSLVGPQETQYFGPGTRLLVL.